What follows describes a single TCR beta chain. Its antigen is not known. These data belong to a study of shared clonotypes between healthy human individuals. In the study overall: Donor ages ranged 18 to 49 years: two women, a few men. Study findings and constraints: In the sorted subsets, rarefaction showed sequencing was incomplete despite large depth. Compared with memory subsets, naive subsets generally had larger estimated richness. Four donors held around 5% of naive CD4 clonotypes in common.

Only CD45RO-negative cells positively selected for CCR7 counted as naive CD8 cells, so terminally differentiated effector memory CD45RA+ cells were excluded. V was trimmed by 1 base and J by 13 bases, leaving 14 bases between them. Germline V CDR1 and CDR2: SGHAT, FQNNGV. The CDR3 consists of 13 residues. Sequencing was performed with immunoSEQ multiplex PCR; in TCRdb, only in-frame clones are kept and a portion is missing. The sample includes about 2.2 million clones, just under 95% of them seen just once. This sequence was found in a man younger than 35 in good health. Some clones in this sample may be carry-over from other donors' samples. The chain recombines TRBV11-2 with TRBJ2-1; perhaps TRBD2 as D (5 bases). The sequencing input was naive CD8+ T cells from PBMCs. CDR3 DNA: TGTGCCAGCAGCTTAGCGGCTAGCAGTCAACAGTTCTTC. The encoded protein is CASSLAASSQQFF.